The present TCR beta chain was sequenced within a study of cytomegalovirus exposure and HLA in healthy donors. With 60 Vbeta and 13 Jbeta primers, the PCR was carried out. Using immunoSEQ multiplex PCR, the repertoire was profiled, and TCRdb retains in-frame clones only, with some absent. Of about 180,000 clones listed, 75% to 90% are singletons. The CDR3 is 13 amino acids. Germline V CDR1 and CDR2: SNHLY, FYNNEI. The V gene lost 7 bases and the J gene lost 2 bases, with 11 bases spanning the gap. The specimen sequenced was PBMCs. The V call is TRBV2, the J call TRBJ1-2; D call uncertain. This receptor was identified in a boy younger than 10 in good health and CMV-seronegative. The CDR3: CASKGRPNYGYTF. In DNA, the CDR3 is TGTGCCAGCAAAGGGAGGCCAAACTATGGCTACACCTTC.